This TCR beta chain was retrieved from a study of T cell changes during pregnancy in multiple sclerosis. Germline V gene sequence: CDR1 MNHEY, CDR2 SVGAGI. V dropped 5 bases and J dropped 12 bases, with 17 bases sitting between them. This CDR3 has 12 residues. Method: immunoSEQ multiplex PCR; TCRdb's copy keeps in-frame clones and lacks some. The sample has tens of thousands of clones, 80% to 90% seen once; the top ten hold around 1.2%. This TCR derives from a female donor with multiple sclerosis, enrolled in a pregnancy study. Sequencing was performed on CD4+ T cells from peripheral blood mononuclear cells, taken in the first trimester of pregnancy. The chain carries TRBV6-5 and TRBJ2-7; D might be TRBD2 (6 bases). DNA of the CDR3: TGTGCCAGCAGTAACGGGCGGGGTTTATTGTACTTC. Protein product: CASSNGRGLLYF.